The sequence of this T cell receptor beta chain was determined in a study of T cell repertoires in cytomegalovirus infection. Study overall: CMV infection plus the matching HLA type was flagged by public TCR beta signatures. Study findings and constraints: The study identified carriers of CMV plus the relevant HLA from cumulative public TCR beta family frequency. Dominating the ex vivo response were HLA-C-restricted CMV-specific TCR beta clonotypes.

Via MiXCR, TCRdb re-called the reads, giving one row per CDR3 protein. The sample includes about 320,000 distinct CDR3 sequences, approximately 9.5% of them seen just once. The germline CDR1 and CDR2 sequences are LNHNV and YYDKDF (reference sequence). There are 15 residues in the CDR3. Trimming took off 1 base at V and 3 bases at J, with 9 bases between the two ends. This clonotype was seen repeatedly, ten times or more. Its matching antigen is unknown. Sequencing was carried out using PBMCs. The clonotype comes from a human donor in good health (CMV status not recorded). Some clones in this sample may be carry-over from other donors' samples. This chain joins TRBV15 and TRBJ2-2; TRBD1 is a possible D gene (6 bases). This CDR3 reads CATSRVDRDTGELFF. The CDR3 DNA sequence: TGTGCCACCAGCAGAGTGGACAGAGACACCGGGGAGCTGTTTTTT.